Following are 11 T cell receptor beta chains from one sample sequenced in a study of Ad26.COV2.S vaccination and SARS-CoV-2 variants. Only in-frame clones appear in the TCRdb table, and some are missing; sequencing was by immunoSEQ multiplex PCR. The data show 300,000 to 500,000 clones, approximately 91% seen once. Treatment specified: about 20 received Ad26.COV2.S at low or high dose, single or two shots; several received placebo; per-sample allocation not given. Specimen acquisition occurred on day 63 following the initial vaccine or placebo injection. This sample comprised peripheral blood, obtained in a trial of Ad26.COV2.S vaccine versus placebo. The origin of the receptors is a person between 18 and 60 years old who received the Ad26.COV2.S COVID-19 vaccine or a placebo.

This clone appeared a single time. The V and J genes are TRBV3-1 (or the pseudogene TRBV3-2) and TRBJ1-2; D unclear. Germline CDR1 reads LGHDT; CDR2 reads YNNKEL (reference sequence). This CDR3 contains 12 residues. The ends were cut back, 4 bases at V and 7 bases at J, with 10 bases in the middle. The CDR3 region is CASSLLGFGYTF. Written as DNA, the CDR3 is TGTGCCAGCAGCCTATTAGGCTTTGGCTACACCTTC.

The chain combines TRBV29-1 with TRBJ2-5; D might be TRBD2 (6 bases). Germline CDR1 and CDR2: SQVTM and ANQGSEA. V lost 4 bases and J 4 bases, leaving 13 bases between the germline ends. The CDR3 spans 13 residues. The CDR3 DNA reads TGCAGCGTTGTAAGCGGGCTGTTAGAGACCCAGTACTTC. It codes for CSVVSGLLETQYF.

This chain connects TRBV5-8 to TRBJ1-3, with D uncertain. With 4 bases removed from V and 0 bases from J, the gap between germline ends came to 11 bases. Germline V gives CDR1 SGHTS, CDR2 YDEGEE. The CDR3 covers 15 residues. CDR3 in DNA: TGTGCCAGCAGCATCCGGACGGACTCTGGAAACACCATATATTTT. This codes for CASSIRTDSGNTIYF.

The chain recombines TRBV19 with TRBJ1-1; D gene unclear. Germline loops: CDR1 LNHDA, CDR2 SQIVND (reference sequence). This CDR3 has 17 amino acids. V gave up 2 bases and J gave up 1 base, with 17 bases separating them. The DNA for the CDR3 is TGTGCCAGTAGTATACCCCGGGTAGGCAGAGCGAACACTGAAGCTTTCTTT. Protein product: CASSIPRVGRANTEAFF.

The genes are TRBV7-2 and TRBJ2-2; D unresolved. Per germline, CDR1 SGHTA and CDR2 FQGNSA. This CDR3 comprises 16 residues. V lost 2 bases and J lost 1, with 11 bases in between. The CDR3 reads CASSLLRSGNTGELFF. The CDR3 coding sequence is TGTGCCAGCAGCTTATTAAGGTCCGGGAACACCGGGGAGCTGTTTTTT.

V usage is TRBV3-1 (or the pseudogene TRBV3-2) and J usage is TRBJ2-5; TRBD2 matches 7 bases. CDR3 length: 13 residues. Germline lookup yields CDR1 LGHDT and CDR2 YNNKEL (reference sequence). V shed 5 bases, J shed 7 bases, and the junction held 7 bases outside the gene matches. The DNA for the CDR3 is TGTGCCAGCAGCTCGACTAGCACGGGGACCCAGTACTTC. The encoded protein is CASSSTSTGTQYF.

This clone was found a few times. V gene TRBV7-6 combines with J gene TRBJ2-3; D not certain. The CDR3 runs 17 residues. Germline-derived CDR1 and CDR2 are SGHVS and FNYEAQ. V lost 6 bases and J lost 2, with 21 bases in between. CDR3 region: CASSLNLGFFNTDTQYF. The CDR3 region has the DNA TGTGCCAGCAGTCTTAACCTGGGCTTTTTTAACACAGATACGCAGTATTTT. Looking up the rest from reference TRBV7-6 and TRBJ2-3 gives the full variable domain: GAGVSQSPRYKVTKRGQDVALRCDPISGHVSLYWYRQALGQGPEFLTYFNYEAQQDKSGLPNDRFSAERPEGSISTLTIQRTEQRDSAMYRCASSLNLGFFNTDTQYFGPGTRLTVL.

This clone has only a few counts. The V call is TRBV6-2 or TRBV6-3, the J call TRBJ2-3; D call uncertain. The V gene lost 5 bases and the J gene lost 2 bases, with 11 bases spanning the gap. The CDR3 extends over 14 amino acids. In germline, CDR1 is MNHEY, CDR2 SVGEGT. CDR3 sequence: CASSRGGDTDTQYF. CDR3 bases: TGTGCCAGCAGTAGAGGTGGGGACACAGATACGCAGTATTTT.

The chain links TRBV2 to TRBJ1-1; the match to TRBD1 covers 12 bases. The CDR3 consists of 13 residues. CDR1 and CDR2 from the germline V gene are SNHLY and FYNNEI. V gave up 6 bases and J gave up 8 bases; unmatched junction bases: 4. The CDR3 nucleotides are TGTGCCAGCAGGGGGACAGGGGGCAAGGAAGCTTTCTTT. This encodes CASRGTGGKEAFF.

The rearrangement joins TRBV5-4 to TRBJ2-7; TRBD1 agrees at 9 bases. The CDR3 extends over 14 amino acids. The germline V gene encodes CDR1 SGHNT and CDR2 YYREEE (reference sequence). V dropped 4 bases and J dropped 7; count of bases not matched to a gene: 9. In nucleotides, the CDR3 is TGTGCCAGCAGCCCATGGACAGGGGAGGGGGAGCAGTACTTC. It translates to CASSPWTGEGEQYF.

The CDR3 loop is CASSQLTGVNEKLFF. CDR3 DNA sequence: TGTGCCAGCAGCCAACTGACAGGGGTGAATGAAAAACTGTTTTTT. The chain carries TRBV7-9 and TRBJ1-4; 8 nucleotides line up with TRBD1. Germline lookup yields CDR1 SEHNR and CDR2 FQNEAQ (reference sequence). Trimming at V came to 5 bases and at J to 5 bases, leaving 7 bases not matched to a gene. The CDR3 loop spans 15 amino acids.